This entry concerns a single TCR beta chain. Its cognate antigen is unknown. It was via CD45RO/CCR7/CD25/CD127/CD95/CD27 that CD4+ naive, central memory, regulatory and stem cell-like memory cells were sorted. The data stem from a study of beta chain features in type 1 diabetes. Study at large: Patients looked much like healthy donors when it came to age, gender and cell yields. Regarding the study as a whole: Whether HLA type affects TCRB rearrangement stayed undetermined in the present work.

TCRB transcripts that were expressed got sequenced, as all of the isolated RNA had been reverse transcribed. An average of about 3.5 million reads was obtained for naive, central memory and regulatory T cell samples. Only in-frame clones appear in the TCRdb table, and some are missing; sequencing was by immunoSEQ multiplex PCR. Seen here are roughly 610,000 clones, less than 20% observed once, and the top ten hold 0.07% to 0.095%. CDR3 length equals 17 residues. Germline V gene lookup returns CDR1 MGHRA and CDR2 YSYEKL. The V gene end was trimmed by 1 base and the J gene end by 0 bases; junction bases not matched to a gene: 6.

Sequencing used naive CD4+ T cells from blood. This TCR derives from a man between 18 and 35 years old in good health. The chain joins TRBV4-1 to TRBJ2-1; 7 bases match TRBD2. This CDR3 is CASSQGLAVSSYNEQFF. CDR3 coding DNA: TGCGCCAGCAGCCAAGGACTAGCTGTTAGCTCCTACAATGAGCAGTTCTTC.